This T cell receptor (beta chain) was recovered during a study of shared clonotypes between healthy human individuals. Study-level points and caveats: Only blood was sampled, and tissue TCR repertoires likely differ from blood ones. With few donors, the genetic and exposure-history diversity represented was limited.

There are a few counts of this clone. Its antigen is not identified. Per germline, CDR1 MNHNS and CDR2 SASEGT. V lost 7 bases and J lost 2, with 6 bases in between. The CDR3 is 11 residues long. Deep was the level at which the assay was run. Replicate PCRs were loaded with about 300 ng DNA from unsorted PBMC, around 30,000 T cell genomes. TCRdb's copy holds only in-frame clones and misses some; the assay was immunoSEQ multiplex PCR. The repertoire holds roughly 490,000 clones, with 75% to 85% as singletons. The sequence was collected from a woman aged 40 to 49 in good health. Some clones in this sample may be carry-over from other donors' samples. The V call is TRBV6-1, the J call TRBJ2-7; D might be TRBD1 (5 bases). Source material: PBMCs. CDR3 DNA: TGTGCCAGCACAGGGACCTACGAGCAGTACTTC. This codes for CASTGTYEQYF.